This TCR beta chain is from a study of regulatory T cells in long-lasting Graves disease. Study conclusions and caveats: Limited sample numbers may have lowered accuracy.

Germline CDR1 reads MNHEY; CDR2 reads SVGEGT. This CDR3 is built from 16 residues. Between the trimmed V and J ends, which lost 2 bases and 2 bases, there was a span of 16 bases. Stated time point: persistent/refractory GD, antithyroid drugs over 5 years with positive TRAb. RNA extracted from PBMCs served as the sequencing template. Graves' disease was diagnosed by American Thyroid Association guidelines. This clonotype appeared many times. The antigen is unknown. Arm-PCR with iRepertoire HTBI primers amplified the CDR3 regions for these TCR beta libraries. TCRdb recomputed calls from the multiplex PCR reads with MiXCR, one row per CDR3 protein. This sample carries under 450,000 distinct CDR3 sequences, 20% to 25% of them seen once, and the ten largest clones take over 25%.

V gene TRBV6-2 or TRBV6-3 combines with J gene TRBJ2-7; perhaps TRBD2 as D (5 bases). The sequenced sample was peripheral blood mononuclear cells (PBMCs), obtained when the disease was refractory, from a patient treated with antithyroid drugs. The clonotype originates from a female donor with Graves disease. The CDR3 nucleotides read TGTGCCAGCAGTTACGATGATGCGCGGGTAGCCTACGAGCAGTACTTC. Its protein product is CASSYDDARVAYEQYF.